This T cell receptor beta chain was documented in a study of blood T cell repertoires in COVID-19 (dated by TCRdb to the early 2020s). As for the study more broadly: Samples from collaborators originated in the United States, Italy and Spain and spanned both the acute and convalescent phases of COVID-19. The prospective study material was composed of cDNA or gDNA derived from T cells, B-cell-depleted T cells, or PBMCs. Deeply sampled blood TCRbeta repertoires from subjects exposed to, actively infected with, or recovered from COVID-19 were included in the dataset. The repertoires were made available in a free public database intended to serve as a resource for research on the immune response to SARS-CoV-2. Samples were obtained from the ongoing ImmuneRACE study (first 160 participants) and from 1,000 to 1,500 subjects provided by 6 global collaborators. A de-identified subject ID, COVID-19 status, age in years and sex were almost always included in the sample metadata. Where available, HLA class I and class II types were taken from metadata supplied by the sample provider and were not determined by assay-based typing. Overall study results and their limits: The amount of clinical and demographic metadata varied by source and participant and was provided uncurated.

CDR1 and CDR2 were assigned from the germline V gene as SGHNT and YENEEA. V loses 4 bases at its end and J loses 2 bases; junction bases beyond the gene matches: 3. The CDR3 sequence holds 16 residues, the cysteine and phenylalanine included. The entry retains the CDR3 DNA only, 48 bases that are in frame from base 1. Each collaborating institution followed its own protocols to collect whole blood in K2EDTA tubes. For TCRbeta analysis, collaborator samples were shipped as frozen whole blood, as isolated PBMCs, or as DNA extracted from either sample type. TCRbeta CDR3 regions were amplified from genomic DNA by means of the immunoSEQ Assay, a bias-controlled multiplex PCR. In the authors' own workflow: Within the assay, amplification of reference gene primers was used to estimate how many nucleated cells each sample contained. To quantify the absolute abundance of each unique TCRbeta CDR3 rearrangement, sequence reads were collapsed and filtered. For each sample, productive Simpson clonality was calculated as the square root of Simpson's diversity index across productive rearrangements. TCRdb provides this immuneACCESS table in a form limited to in-frame rearrangements. Some clones are lacking; in checked studies, under half of them reflect an unresolved V gene, and why the rest are absent is not known. V and J calls and clone size follow that table, whereas D and trimming were derived from the DNA. A total of about 210,000 clones appear in this sample, around four fifths of them only once. The ten largest clones capture less than 3.5% of the sample.

Worth noting for this clone: Its antigen target is currently unknown. No much larger clonotype is one base removed from it; base qualities were not supplied.

This clonotype originated in a man in his forties or fifties with active or convalescent COVID-19. The chain is made from TRBV11-3 and TRBJ2-3; TRBD2 fits 13 bases in the junction. Sequencing input: peripheral blood. The DNA sequence is given as TGTGCCAGCAGCTCGGGACTAGCGGGGTCCACAGATACGCAGTATTTT. Translation gives CASSSGLAGSTDTQYF.